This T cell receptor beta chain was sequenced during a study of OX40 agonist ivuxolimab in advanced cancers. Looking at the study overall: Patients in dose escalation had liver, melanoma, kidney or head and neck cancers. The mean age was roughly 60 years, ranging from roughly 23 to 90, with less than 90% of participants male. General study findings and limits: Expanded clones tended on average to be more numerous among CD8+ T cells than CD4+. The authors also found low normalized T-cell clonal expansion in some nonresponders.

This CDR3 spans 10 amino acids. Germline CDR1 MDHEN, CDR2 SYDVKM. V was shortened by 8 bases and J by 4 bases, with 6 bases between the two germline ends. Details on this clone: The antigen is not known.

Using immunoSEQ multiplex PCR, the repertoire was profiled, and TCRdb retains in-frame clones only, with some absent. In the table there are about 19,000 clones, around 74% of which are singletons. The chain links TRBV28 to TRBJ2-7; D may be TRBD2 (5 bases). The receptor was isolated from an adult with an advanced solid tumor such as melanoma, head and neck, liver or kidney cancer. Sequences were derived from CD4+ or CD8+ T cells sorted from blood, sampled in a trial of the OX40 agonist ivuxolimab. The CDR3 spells CASEGYEQYF. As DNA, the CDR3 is TGTGCCAGCGAGGGATACGAGCAGTACTTC.